The 9 T cell receptor beta chains reported below all come from one sample, sequenced in a study of neoadjuvant nivolumab and ipilimumab in lung cancer. Measured with immunoSEQ multiplex PCR; TCRdb has only the in-frame clones, and not every one. The table has several thousand clones, about four fifths seen once; the top ten hold around 5%. The specimen was normal lung tissue adjacent to the tumor, collected after neoadjuvant nivolumab, alone or with ipilimumab, at or shortly before surgery. The receptors derive from an adult with non-small cell lung cancer. Some clones in this sample may be carry-over from other donors' samples.

This clone was detected only once. The V gene is TRBV30, the J gene TRBJ2-1; unclear D gene. Germline V gives CDR1 GTSNPN, CDR2 SVGIG (reference sequence). The CDR3 extends over 11 amino acids. Trimming shortened V by 1 base and J by 8 bases, and 6 bases separated the two germline ends. The CDR3 DNA reads as TGTGCCTGGAGTGCCGAGGATGAGCAGTTCTTC. Translating it yields CAWSAEDEQFF.

This chain links TRBV7-2 with TRBJ1-1, with D perhaps matching TRBD1 (6 bases). V shed 5 bases and J shed 1 base, with 14 bases lying between them. Germline-derived CDR1 and CDR2 are SGHTA and FQGNSA. There are 15 residues in the CDR3. The CDR3 DNA sequence: TGTGCCAGCAGCCGACAGGCAGGGCCGAACACTGAAGCTTTCTTT. Its translation is CASSRQAGPNTEAFF.

The V call is TRBV11-3, the J call TRBJ2-7; 9 bases agree with TRBD1. After removal of 5 bases from V and 3 bases from J, the junction contained 8 bases not matched to a gene. Germline V gene lookup returns CDR1 SGHNT and CDR2 YENEEA. The CDR3 contains 15 residues. This chain's CDR3 is CASSLRTGAGYEQYF. The CDR3 coding sequence is TGTGCCAGCAGCCTCCGGACAGGGGCGGGCTACGAGCAGTACTTC. The full variable domain, in which reference TRBV11-3 and TRBJ2-7 provide the parts outside the CDR3, is EAGVVQSPRYKIIEKKQPVAFWCNPISGHNTLYWYLQNLGQGPELLIRYENEEAVDDSQLPKDRFSAERLKGVDSTLKIQPAELGDSAVYLCASSLRTGAGYEQYFGPGTRLTVT.

This chain connects TRBV11-2 to TRBJ1-5; TRBD1 is a possible D gene (6 bases). The CDR3 length is 16 residues. Germline V gives CDR1 SGHAT, CDR2 FQNNGV. Between the trimmed V and J ends, which lost 1 base and 1 base, there was a span of 11 bases. The CDR3 DNA is TGTGCCAGCAGCTTAGCCCCTCAGGGGAGCAATCAGCCCCAGCATTTT. Protein: CASSLAPQGSNQPQHF.

The rearrangement joins TRBV5-4 to TRBJ2-3; D remains ambiguous. The V end was cut by 0 bases, the J end by 2 bases, with 7 bases between. The CDR3 is 14 residues long. CDR1 and CDR2 from the germline V gene are SGHNT and YYREEE (reference sequence). The CDR3 reads CASSLAGSTDTQYF. As DNA, the CDR3 is TGTGCCAGCAGCTTGGCGGGCTCCACAGATACGCAGTATTTT. The full variable domain, with the rest looked up from reference TRBV5-4 and TRBJ2-3, is ETGVTQSPTHLIKTRGQQVTLRCSSQSGHNTVSWYQQALGQGPQFIFQYYREEENGRGNFPPRFSGLQFPNYSSELNVNALELDDSALYLCASSLAGSTDTQYFGPGTRLTVL.

This clone was found once. V gene TRBV7-2 combines with J gene TRBJ2-3; D unresolved. Germline assignment: CDR1 SGHTA and CDR2 FQGNSA. V was pared by 0 bases and J by 0 bases, with 4 bases between. The CDR3 extends over 14 amino acids. The DNA of the CDR3 is TGTGCCAGCAGCTTAGCTGGGAGCACAGATACGCAGTATTTT. Amino acid sequence: CASSLAGSTDTQYF.

This clone was detected a few times. V is TRBV5-6 and J is TRBJ1-1; D not certain. CDR1 and CDR2 from the germline V gene are SGHDT and YYEEEE. This CDR3 spans 15 amino acids. The ends were cut back, 2 bases at V and 0 bases at J, with 11 bases in the middle. The CDR3 protein is CASSLGISMNTEAFF. The CDR3 DNA sequence: TGTGCCAGCAGCTTAGGGATATCCATGAACACTGAAGCTTTCTTT.

This clone has more than one count but fewer than ten. The chain carries TRBV5-1 and TRBJ1-2, with 10 positions matching TRBD1. CDR1 SGHRS and CDR2 YFSETQ come from the germline V gene. Losses at the gene ends were 3 bases for V and 6 bases for J; bases not matched to a gene: 8. CDR3 length equals 15 residues. CDR3 sequence reads: CASSWNSGTGDGYTF. CDR3 in DNA: TGCGCCAGCAGCTGGAACTCCGGGACAGGGGATGGCTACACCTTC.

The chain employs TRBV2 and TRBJ2-7; tentatively, D is TRBD2 (6 bases). The germline gives CDR1 SNHLY, CDR2 FYNNEI. Trimming stripped 6 bases from V and 8 bases from J, with 23 bases between. This CDR3 contains 15 residues. The CDR3 spells CASSPAAGLRFQQYF. CDR3 DNA sequence: TGTGCCAGCAGCCCCGCGGCGGGGCTACGCTTCCAGCAGTACTTC.